This T cell receptor beta chain is drawn from a study of blood T cell dynamics during melanoma immunotherapy. A fixed DNA input of 300 to 350 ng was used per bulk PBMC sample. The table came from immunoSEQ multiplex PCR; TCRdb's copy has only in-frame clones and leaves some out. The sample records about 11,000 clones, 70% to 90% being singletons. Germline CDR1 is MNHNY and CDR2 is SVGAGI (reference sequence). Trimming left V 7 bases short and J 1 base short, with 10 bases between. This CDR3 spans 13 amino acids. Sample time point: week 3, after first cycle of checkpoint inhibitor. No patient had earlier systemic cancer treatment, concurrent immunosuppressants, or another active cancer.

The chain couples TRBV6-6 to TRBJ1-1, with unresolved D. The receptor was derived from a human donor with melanoma. Sample: blood, taken from a patient treated with checkpoint blockade. For the CDR3, the DNA is TGTGCCAGCACCAATCCACGGAACACTGAAGCTTTCTTT. It is translated as CASTNPRNTEAFF.